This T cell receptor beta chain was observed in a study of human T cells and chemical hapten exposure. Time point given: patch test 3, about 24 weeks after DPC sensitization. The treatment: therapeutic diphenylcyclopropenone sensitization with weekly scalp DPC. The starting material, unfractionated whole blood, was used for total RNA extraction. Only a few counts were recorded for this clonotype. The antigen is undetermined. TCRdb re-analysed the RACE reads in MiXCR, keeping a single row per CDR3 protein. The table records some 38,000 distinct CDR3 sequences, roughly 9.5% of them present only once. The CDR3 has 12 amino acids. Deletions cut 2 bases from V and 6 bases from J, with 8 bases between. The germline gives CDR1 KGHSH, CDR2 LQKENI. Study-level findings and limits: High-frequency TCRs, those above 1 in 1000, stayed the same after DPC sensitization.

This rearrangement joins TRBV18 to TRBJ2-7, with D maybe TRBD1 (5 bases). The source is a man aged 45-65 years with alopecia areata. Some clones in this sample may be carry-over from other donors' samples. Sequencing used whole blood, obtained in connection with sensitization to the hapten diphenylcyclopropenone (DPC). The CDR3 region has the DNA TGTGCCAGCTCACCAGGGGCCGCCGAGCAGTACTTC. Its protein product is CASSPGAAEQYF.